Each of the 15 T cell receptor beta chains below was sequenced from the same sample in a study of blood T cells in healthy people across ages. PCR was performed a second time for 7 to 11 cycles using a sample-barcoded 5' primer and a J-beta primer mix. TCRdb re-derived calls from the 5' RACE reads in MiXCR, one entry per CDR3 protein. The data show nearly 800,000 distinct CDR3 sequences, with just under 25% seen just once and approximately 3.7% held by the top ten. The data were also submitted as part of a second study, on T cells of mothers and their children.

Sequencing was performed on blood. Source of these receptors: a boy aged 10-17 years in good health.

This rearrangement joins TRBV2 to TRBJ2-1, with 8 positions matching TRBD2. The germline CDR1 and CDR2 sequences are SNHLY and FYNNEI. This CDR3 contains 14 residues. Trimming cost V 8 bases and J 4 bases; bases outside gene matches: 7. The CDR3 is CASVRGGTYNEQFF. The CDR3 DNA sequence: TGTGCCAGCGTCCGGGGGGGTACTTACAATGAGCAGTTCTTC.

This clonotype occurred many times. The J gene is TRBJ2-5, the V gene TRBV9; D is unclear. The CDR3 contains 15 residues. The ends were cut back, 0 bases at V and 2 bases at J, with 11 bases in the middle. Germline CDR1 and CDR2: SGDLS and YYNGEE. CDR3: CASSVADGSQETQYF. CDR3 in DNA: TGTGCCAGCAGCGTAGCGGACGGATCTCAAGAGACCCAGTACTTC. Supplemented by reference TRBV9 and TRBJ2-5, the full variable domain reads DSGVTQTPKHLITATGQRVTLRCSPRSGDLSVYWYQQSLDQGLQFLIQYYNGEERAKGNILERFSAQQFPDLHSELNLSSLELGDSALYFCASSVADGSQETQYFGPGTRLLVL.

This chain links TRBV29-1 with TRBJ1-4, with D uncertain. The CDR3 contains 12 residues. The germline V and J ends were trimmed by 7 bases and 2 bases, with 8 bases remaining between them. The germline gives CDR1 SQVTM, CDR2 ANQGSEA. The CDR3 DNA sequence: TGCAGCGCGAGACATACTAATGAAAAACTGTTTTTT. Its protein product is CSARHTNEKLFF.

This clonotype was detected a few times. The J gene is TRBJ1-5, the V gene TRBV7-9, with D unresolved. V was cut by 1 base and J by 3 bases, with 10 bases left in between. The CDR3 sequence is 15 residues long. In germline, CDR1 is SEHNR, CDR2 FQNEAQ (reference sequence). This CDR3 is CASSLGPTNNQPQHF. The CDR3 DNA reads as TGTGCCAGCAGCTTAGGACCGACGAACAATCAGCCCCAGCATTTT. Filled out from reference TRBV7-9 and TRBJ1-5, the complete variable domain reads DTGVSQNPRHKITKRGQNVTFRCDPISEHNRLYWYRQTLGQGPEFLTYFQNEAQLEKSRLLSDRFSAERPKGSFSTLEIQRTEQGDSAMYLCASSLGPTNNQPQHFGDGTRLSIL.

This clonotype has a single count. The rearrangement joins TRBV7-9 to TRBJ2-5; 7 bases fit TRBD1. Germline CDR1 and CDR2: SEHNR and FQNEAQ (reference sequence). V shed 0 bases and J 5 bases; nucleotides not matched to a gene: 3. The CDR3 covers 14 residues. This chain's CDR3 is CASSLARGLETQYF. The CDR3 DNA sequence: TGTGCCAGCAGCTTAGCGAGGGGGCTGGAGACCCAGTACTTC.

This clonotype was recorded a few times. The rearrangement uses TRBV7-2 and TRBJ2-5; no definite D call. This CDR3 spans 14 amino acids. Trimming took 0 bases from V and 0 from J, leaving 5 bases between them. CDR1 and CDR2 from the germline V gene are SGHTA and FQGNSA. The CDR3, as DNA: TGTGCCAGCAGCTTAGCGCCGTACCAAGAGACCCAGTACTTC. Encoded protein: CASSLAPYQETQYF.

This clonotype showed up just once. The chain is built from TRBV7-2 and TRBJ1-1; the match to TRBD1 covers 7 bases. The CDR3 has 14 residues. CDR1 SGHTA and CDR2 FQGNSA come from the germline V gene. Trimming removed 6 bases from V and 6 bases from J; junction bases left unmatched: 10. CDR3: CASRPDREKSEAFF. In DNA form, the CDR3 reads TGTGCCAGCAGACCAGACAGGGAGAAATCTGAAGCTTTCTTT.

This clonotype was counted a few times. The chain uses TRBV7-9 and TRBJ2-3, with 10 nucleotides matching TRBD2. CDR1 is SEHNR and CDR2 is FQNEAQ in the germline V gene (reference sequence). Germline trimming cut 0 bases from V and 1 base from J; bases unmatched to any gene: 13. The CDR3 runs 20 residues. Here the CDR3 DNA reads TGTGCCAGCAGCTTAGCCTTTGATTCAACGGGGACTAGCGGCACAGATACGCAGTATTTT. This sequence encodes CASSLAFDSTGTSGTDTQYF.

This clonotype has a handful of counts. The rearrangement uses TRBV7-2 and TRBJ2-1; a weak D match, TRBD2 (6 bases). V was cut by 4 bases and J by 0 bases, with 10 bases left in between. The CDR3 extends over 15 amino acids. Looked up from germline, CDR1 is SGHTA and CDR2 is FQGNSA. The CDR3 is CASSYTSSSYNEQFF. CDR3 in DNA: TGTGCCAGCAGCTACACTAGCAGCTCCTACAATGAGCAGTTCTTC.

This chain connects TRBV7-6 to TRBJ1-6; weak D call: TRBD1 (5 bases). Germline CDR1 reads SGHVS; CDR2 reads FNYEAQ. Trimming left V 5 bases short and J 6 bases short, with 14 bases between. This CDR3 comprises 15 residues. CDR3 sequence (DNA): TGTGCCAGCAGCATCTCCGGGGACCTTAATTCACCCCTCCACTTT. It translates to CASSISGDLNSPLHF. Complete variable domain (other parts from reference TRBV7-6 and TRBJ1-6): GAGVSQSPRYKVTKRGQDVALRCDPISGHVSLYWYRQALGQGPEFLTYFNYEAQQDKSGLPNDRFSAERPEGSISTLTIQRTEQRDSAMYRCASSISGDLNSPLHFGNGTRLTVT.

This chain links TRBV29-1 with TRBJ2-4; weak D call: TRBD1 (7 bases). Per germline, CDR1 SQVTM and CDR2 ANQGSEA. There are 20 residues in the CDR3. V was cut by 3 bases and J by 0 bases, with 27 bases left in between. CDR3 nucleotide sequence: TGCAGCGTTGAGGCGGACTATGTGGCAGGGGGGCTCCTAGCCAAAAACATTCAGTACTTC. Its protein is CSVEADYVAGGLLAKNIQYF. The variable domain in full, completed from reference TRBV29-1 and TRBJ2-4, reads SAVISQKPSRDICQRGTSLTIQCQVDSQVTMMFWYRQQPGQSLTLIATANQGSEATYESGFVIDKFPISRPNLTFSTLTVSNMSPEDSSIYLCSVEADYVAGGLLAKNIQYFGAGTRLSVL.

The chain has TRBV4-3 and TRBJ1-2; maybe TRBD1 (6 bases). Per germline, CDR1 LGHNA and CDR2 YSLEER. V dropped 6 bases and J dropped 0 bases, with 23 bases sitting between them. CDR3 length: 18 residues. The CDR3 sequence: CASRAEVGRGNSNYGYTF. CDR3 DNA sequence: TGCGCCAGCAGAGCCGAGGTGGGGAGGGGGAACTCTAACTATGGCTACACCTTC.

This clonotype was seen many times. J is TRBJ2-5 and V is TRBV7-2; 9 positions match TRBD1. Germline assignment: CDR1 SGHTA and CDR2 FQGNSA. CDR3 length: 13 residues. Trimming removed 5 bases from V and 4 bases from J; junction bases left unmatched: 2. As DNA, the CDR3 is TGTGCCAGCAGCAGACAGGGGGGAGAGACCCAGTACTTC. Encoded protein: CASSRQGGETQYF.

The chain joins TRBV20-1 to TRBJ1-3, with 7 bases matching TRBD1. J lost 2 bases, V lost 1 base, and 2 bases had no gene match. Germline CDR1 reads DFQATT; CDR2 reads SNEGSKA (reference sequence). The CDR3 is made up of 14 amino acids. The CDR3 loop reads CSARGDRAGNTIYF. The DNA of the CDR3 is TGCAGTGCTAGAGGGGACAGAGCTGGAAACACCATATATTTT.

The table lists this clonotype with a few counts. The gene calls are TRBV29-1 and TRBJ2-7, with D possibly TRBD2 on 5 matching bases. Between the trimmed V and J ends, which lost 0 bases and 4 bases, there was a span of 16 bases. Germline V gene lookup returns CDR1 SQVTM and CDR2 ANQGSEA. The CDR3 totals 15 residues. CDR3 sequence (DNA): TGCAGCGTTGAAGATCTGGCGGGCGCTGGTTACGAGCAGTACTTC. Protein: CSVEDLAGAGYEQYF.